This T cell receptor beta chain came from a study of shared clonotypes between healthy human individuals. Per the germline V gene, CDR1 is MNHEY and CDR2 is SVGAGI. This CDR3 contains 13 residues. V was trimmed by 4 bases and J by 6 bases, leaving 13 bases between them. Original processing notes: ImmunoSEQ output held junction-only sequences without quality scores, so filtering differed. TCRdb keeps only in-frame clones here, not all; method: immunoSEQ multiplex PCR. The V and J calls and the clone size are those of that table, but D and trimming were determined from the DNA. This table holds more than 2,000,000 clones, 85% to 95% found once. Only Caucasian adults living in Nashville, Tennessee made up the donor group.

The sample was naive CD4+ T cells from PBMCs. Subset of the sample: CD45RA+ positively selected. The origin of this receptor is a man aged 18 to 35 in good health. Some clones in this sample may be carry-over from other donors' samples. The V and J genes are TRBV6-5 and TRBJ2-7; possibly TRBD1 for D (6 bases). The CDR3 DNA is TGTGCCAGCAGTTCCTATCAGGGGCTCGAGCAGTACTTC. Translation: CASSSYQGLEQYF.